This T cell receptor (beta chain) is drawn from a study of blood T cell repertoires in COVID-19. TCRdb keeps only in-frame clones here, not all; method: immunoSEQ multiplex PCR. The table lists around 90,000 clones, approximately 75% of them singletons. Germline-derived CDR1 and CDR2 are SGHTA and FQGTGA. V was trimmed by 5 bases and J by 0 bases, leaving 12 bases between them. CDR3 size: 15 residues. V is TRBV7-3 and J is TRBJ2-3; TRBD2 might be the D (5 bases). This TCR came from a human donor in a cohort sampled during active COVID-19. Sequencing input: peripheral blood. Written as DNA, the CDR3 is TGTGCCAGCAGCCCACGGGGATCTAGCACAGATACGCAGTATTTT. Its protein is CASSPRGSSTDTQYF.